The 25 T cell receptor beta chains below were found in one sample sequenced in a study of T cells in Graves' hyperthyroidism and ophthalmopathy. TCR beta CDR3 region amplification was performed from RNA transcripts. The primer set for the first-round RT-PCR of the TCR CDR3 was HTBI. In TCRdb, the multiplex PCR reads were re-called with MiXCR into one record per CDR3 protein. The sample shows 600,000 to 800,000 distinct CDR3 sequences, about 35% of them seen only once. Sequenced sample: blood. The source is a middle-aged woman with Graves' hyperthyroidism.

There are a few counts of this clonotype. This rearrangement joins TRBV6-5 to TRBJ1-2, with D perhaps matching TRBD1 (6 bases). Germline lookup yields CDR1 MNHEY and CDR2 SVGAGI. Trimming took 2 bases from V and 3 from J, leaving 13 bases between them. The CDR3 is 15 amino acids. The CDR3 loop is CASSYSSGADYGYTF. Written as DNA, the CDR3 is TGTGCCAGCAGTTACAGTTCGGGGGCTGACTATGGCTACACCTTC.

The chain links TRBV15 to TRBJ1-1; D call uncertain. Germline CDR1 and CDR2: LNHNV and YYDKDF (reference sequence). Trimming shortened V by 3 bases and J by 2 bases, and 13 bases separated the two germline ends. The CDR3 length is 15 residues. Here the CDR3 DNA reads TGTGCCACCAGCAGTTCCCTCCATGTTAACACTGAAGCTTTCTTT. Translated: CATSSSLHVNTEAFF.

The chain couples TRBV5-5 to TRBJ1-2; TRBD1 aligns across 7 bases. The CDR3 is made up of 17 amino acids. With V trimmed by 4 bases and J by 0 bases, 12 bases remained unmatched. CDR1 is SGHKS and CDR2 is YYEKEE in the germline V gene (reference sequence). CDR3 sequence (DNA): TGTGCCAGCAGCCTACTTTATACCGGGACAGCTAACTATGGCTACACCTTC. Translating it yields CASSLLYTGTANYGYTF.

In its sample, this clonotype was seen many times. The gene calls are TRBV7-9 and TRBJ2-7; 7 nucleotides align to TRBD1. Germline lookup yields CDR1 SEHNR and CDR2 FQNEAQ (reference sequence). V gave up 2 bases and J gave up 2 bases; unmatched junction bases: 0. This CDR3 is built from 13 residues. The CDR3 reads CASSLQGAYEQYF. The CDR3 DNA is TGTGCCAGCAGCTTACAGGGGGCCTACGAGCAGTACTTC.

In its sample, this clonotype was seen many times. The chain employs TRBV20-1 and TRBJ1-5, with D hard to call. Trimming pared 0 bases from V and 4 bases from J, leaving 7 bases between. In germline, CDR1 is DFQATT, CDR2 SNEGSKA (reference sequence). The CDR3 consists of 13 residues. The CDR3 DNA is TGCAGTGCTAGAGATATGGGGAATCAGCCCCAGCATTTT. This translates into CSARDMGNQPQHF.

In this sample, this clonotype turned up a few times. The chain uses TRBV12-3 or TRBV12-4 and TRBJ1-2; no firm D call. The CDR3 spans 14 residues. Trimming took off 3 bases at V and 6 bases at J, with 14 bases between the two ends. The CDR3 DNA reads TGTGCCAGCAGTTTGGGTCGGCTCGGAAATGGCTACACCTTC. It codes for CASSLGRLGNGYTF.

The table lists this clonotype with many counts. The CDR3 loop is CASSFPGSAYEQYF. The CDR3 DNA reads as TGTGCCAGCAGTTTCCCAGGGTCCGCCTACGAGCAGTACTTC. This chain joins TRBV7-2 and TRBJ2-7; weak D call: TRBD1 (5 bases). CDR1 and CDR2 (germline): SGHTA, FQGNSA. The length of the CDR3 is 14 residues. Between the trimmed V and J ends, which lost 6 bases and 2 bases, there was a span of 14 bases.

This sequence joins TRBV2 and TRBJ1-1; the D is unclear. Trimming stripped 7 bases from V and 1 base from J, with 10 bases between. Germline CDR1 is SNHLY and CDR2 is FYNNEI. The CDR3 length is 13 residues. The CDR3 here is CASIKDGNTEAFF. The CDR3 DNA follows: TGTGCCAGCATTAAAGACGGGAACACTGAAGCTTTCTTT.

There are a few counts of this clonotype. The J gene is TRBJ2-7, the V gene TRBV7-9; no definite D call. V was clipped by 6 bases and J by 2 bases, with 14 bases between them. This CDR3 has 14 residues. CDR1 is SEHNR, CDR2 FQNEAQ, per germline (reference sequence). The CDR3, as DNA: TGTGCCAGCAGTTTGTCGCCTCGCACCTACGAGCAGTACTTC. Amino acids: CASSLSPRTYEQYF.

Notes on this clonotype: A much more abundant neighbour one base away suggests this may be a read error. The chain joins TRBV20-1 to TRBJ1-1; D ambiguous. The germline V gene encodes CDR1 DFQATT and CDR2 SNEGSKA (reference sequence). V was pared by 7 bases and J by 2 bases, with 17 bases between. This CDR3 region has 14 residues. CDR3 region: CSVSSGRVNTEAFF. DNA for the CDR3: TGCAGTGTTAGCAGTGGACGGGTCAACACTGAAGCTTTCTTT.

Many counts were recorded for this clonotype. This rearrangement joins TRBV19 to TRBJ1-2; D possibly corresponds to TRBD1 (6 bases). This CDR3 has 13 residues. Between the trimmed V and J ends, which lost 5 bases and 8 bases, there was a span of 15 bases. Germline CDR1 reads LNHDA; CDR2 reads SQIVND (reference sequence). CDR3 in DNA: TGTGCCAGTAGTGAGCAGGGGCATCAGGGCTACACCTTC. Its translation: CASSEQGHQGYTF.

The table lists this clonotype with a few counts. This chain links TRBV7-8 with TRBJ2-5, with D tentatively TRBD2 (5 bases). This CDR3 comprises 15 residues. Germline V gene sequence: CDR1 SGHVS, CDR2 FQNEAQ. V lost 1 base and J lost 3, with 12 bases in between. The CDR3 DNA reads TGTGCCAGCAGCTTAGTGTCTAGCCCTGAAGAGACCCAGTACTTC. Translating it yields CASSLVSSPEETQYF.

Of note for this clonotype: A much larger clone sits a single nucleotide away, making a read error possible. This sequence joins TRBV19 and TRBJ1-2; D not resolved. CDR3 length: 13 residues. Germline assignment: CDR1 LNHDA and CDR2 SQIVND (reference sequence). The CDR3 loop reads CASTEQLEGGYAF. CDR3 coding DNA: TGTGCCAGTACGGAACAGTTGGAGGGTGGCTACGCCTTC.

Details on this clonotype: A much more abundant neighbour one base away suggests this may be a read error. The gene calls are TRBV20-1 and TRBJ1-2; tentatively, D is TRBD1 (5 bases). CDR3 size: 14 residues. The germline CDR1 and CDR2 sequences are DFQATT and SNEGSKA (reference sequence). The V end lost 1 base, the J end lost 3 bases, and 12 bases lay between the germline ends. DNA for the CDR3: TGCAGTGCTAGAGGGGGGGATTTGGACTATGGCTACACCTTC. It translates to CSARGGDLDYGYTF.

The rearrangement uses TRBV9 and TRBJ1-2, with TRBD1 identical over 8 bases. V shed 1 base and J 8 bases; nucleotides not matched to a gene: 7. Germline V gene lookup returns CDR1 SGDLS and CDR2 YYNGEE. This CDR3 is 14 amino acids long. This CDR3 is CASSVTDRVGGYTF. The CDR3 DNA reads as TGTGCCAGCAGCGTAACGGACAGGGTCGGCGGCTACACCTTC.

This clonotype came up many times. The CDR3 protein is CASSFLGTGNTEAFF. Written as DNA, the CDR3 is TGTGCCAGCAGCTTTTTAGGGACAGGGAACACTGAAGCTTTCTTT. This chain uses TRBV7-2 with TRBJ1-1; TRBD1 matches at 8 bases. Germline values: CDR1 SGHTA, CDR2 FQGNSA. This CDR3 has 15 amino acids. The V and J ends lost 3 bases and 1 base, in that order; junction bases with no gene match: 4. The full variable domain, rest sourced from reference TRBV7-2 and TRBJ1-1, is GAGVSQSPSNKVTEKGKDVELRCDPISGHTALYWYRQSLGQGLEFLIYFQGNSAPDKSGLPSDRFSAERTGGSVSTLTIQRTQQEDSAVYLCASSFLGTGNTEAFFGQGTRLTVV.

This clonotype was picked up a small number of times. The rearrangement joins TRBV6-5 to TRBJ2-7; 8 nucleotides align to TRBD1. This CDR3 is 13 amino acids long. The ends lost 4 bases at V and 12 bases at J; junction bases unmatched: 11. The germline gives CDR1 MNHEY, CDR2 SVGAGI. The CDR3 nucleotides read TGTGCCAGCAGTTCTGACAGGGGTGAGCTTCTGTACTTC. Translating it yields CASSSDRGELLYF.

This clonotype showed up just a few times. The chain has TRBV29-1 and TRBJ2-3; D unclear. The V and J ends lost 3 bases and 6 bases respectively, with 16 bases between them. In germline, CDR1 is SQVTM, CDR2 ANQGSEA. The CDR3 is 14 amino acids. Here the CDR3 reads CSVDDPLLGDTQYF. CDR3 coding DNA: TGCAGCGTTGATGATCCACTCCTTGGGGATACGCAGTATTTT.

This clonotype was seen more than once but under ten times. This chain connects TRBV20-1 to TRBJ2-7; the D is unclear. V was shortened by 4 bases and J by 6 bases, with 16 bases between the two germline ends. The CDR3 consists of 13 residues. The germline V gene encodes CDR1 DFQATT and CDR2 SNEGSKA (reference sequence). This CDR3 reads CSAKRHFPGEQYF. CDR3 coding DNA: TGCAGTGCTAAGAGACACTTCCCTGGCGAGCAGTACTTC.

In this sample, this clonotype turned up many times. This rearrangement joins TRBV24-1 to TRBJ2-6; D remains ambiguous. Trimming left V 2 bases short and J 0 bases short, with 10 bases between. The CDR3 covers 17 residues. Per germline, CDR1 KGHDR and CDR2 SFDVKD. In DNA, the CDR3 is TGTGCCACCAGTGATTCAAGGTTCAGCTCTGGGGCCAACGTCCTGACTTTC. This translates into CATSDSRFSSGANVLTF.

This chain connects TRBV20-1 to TRBJ1-1; D call uncertain. The CDR3 runs 15 residues. Trimming took off 2 bases at V and 3 bases at J, with 16 bases between the two ends. Germline V gene lookup returns CDR1 DFQATT and CDR2 SNEGSKA (reference sequence). The CDR3 protein is CSARLSDGEDTEAFF. The CDR3 DNA reads TGCAGTGCTAGACTTTCGGACGGGGAGGACACTGAAGCTTTCTTT.

J is TRBJ1-4 and V is TRBV20-1, with D unresolved. Trimming pared 3 bases from V and 0 bases from J, leaving 11 bases between. The CDR3 loop spans 15 amino acids. The V gene's germline CDR1 is DFQATT and CDR2 SNEGSKA (reference sequence). CDR3 DNA: TGCAGTGCTAGTAAAGGTCTATCAACTAATGAAAAACTGTTTTTT. This sequence encodes CSASKGLSTNEKLFF.

This clonotype has just a few counts. This clone may be a read error of a much larger clone one base away. The rearrangement links TRBV7-2 to TRBJ2-7; the D gene is possibly TRBD1 (6 bases). The CDR3 runs to 15 residues. CDR1 and CDR2 (germline): SGHTA, FQGNSA. CDR3: CASSQGWGSNYEQCF. CDR3 DNA sequence: TGTGCCAGCAGCCAGGGGTGGGGGTCAAACTACGAGCAGTGCTTC. The entire variable domain, with the rest obtained from reference TRBV7-2 and TRBJ2-7, is as follows: GAGVSQSPSNKVTEKGKDVELRCDPISGHTALYWYRQSLGQGLEFLIYFQGNSAPDKSGLPSDRFSAERTGGSVSTLTIQRTQQEDSAVYLCASSQGWGSNYEQCFGPGTRLTVT.

Many counts were recorded for this clonotype. The junction departs from the called germline gene at one end, perhaps through a read error. The chain couples TRBV5-1 to TRBJ1-6, with a weak D call TRBD1 (5 bases). This CDR3 region has 15 residues. Looked up from germline, CDR1 is SGHRS and CDR2 is YFSETQ. CDR3 protein: CASSLDSSYNSPLHF. CDR3 in DNA: TGTGCCAGCAGTTTAGACAGCTCCTATAATTCACCCCTCCACTTT.

The rearrangement links TRBV7-2 to TRBJ2-7; D is undetermined. CDR1 is SGHTA, CDR2 FQGNSA, per germline. The CDR3 length is 14 residues. Deletions cut 6 bases from V and 3 bases from J, with 15 bases between. The CDR3 is CASSLHNQNYEQYF. Written as DNA, the CDR3 is TGTGCCAGCAGTCTTCACAACCAGAACTACGAGCAGTACTTC.